This T cell receptor beta chain appears in the sequencing data of a study of T cell responses to AZD1222 COVID-19 vaccine. General study points: Repertoires were obtained solely post-peak T cell response. Donors, mostly white British, included more females; clonal diversity was possibly underestimated. There were vaccine-associated CD4 TCRs across spike, dominant at 160-218 and 743-854.

The method was immunoSEQ multiplex PCR; TCRdb's version includes in-frame clones alone and lacks a portion of them. The data show over 150,000 clones, roughly 90% seen once. Recipients boosted at about 4 weeks or about 12 weeks are pooled. V lost 1 base to trimming and J lost 5 bases; unmatched junction nucleotides: 5. Germline lookup yields CDR1 SGHVS and CDR2 FQNEAQ. This CDR3 is 14 amino acids long. As concerns this clone: As yet, its antigen is unknown.

The sequenced sample was peripheral blood, obtained 28 days after the second AZD1222 dose. The V gene is TRBV7-8, the J gene TRBJ2-7; 7 bases fit TRBD1. The clonotype originates from an adult who received the AZD1222 COVID-19 vaccine. The CDR3 DNA reads TGTGCCAGCAGCTTAGTAACAGGGGCCCACGAGCAGTACTTC. Its translation: CASSLVTGAHEQYF.